This T cell receptor (beta chain) was obtained from a study of shared clonotypes between healthy human individuals. Germline lookup yields CDR1 SGHKS and CDR2 YYEKEE (reference sequence). The length of the CDR3 is 13 residues. V was shortened by 4 bases and J by 6 bases, with 14 bases between the two germline ends. This table comes from immunoSEQ multiplex PCR, and its TCRdb copy is limited to in-frame clones, with some not included. Here the sample spans around 990,000 clones, 60% to 85% being singletons. The receptor was derived from a man between 18 and 29 years old in good health. Some clones in this sample may be carry-over from other donors' samples. The gene calls are TRBV5-5 and TRBJ2-7; a possible D gene is TRBD2 (7 bases). Specimen: memory CD4+ T cells from PBMCs. Specified subset: CD45RA-negative fraction. The CDR3 is CASSPLRGGEQYF. DNA for the CDR3: TGTGCCAGCAGCCCCCTGAGGGGGGGCGAGCAGTACTTC.